These T cell receptor beta chains were read from a single sample in a study of blood T cell repertoires in COVID-19. Using immunoSEQ multiplex PCR, the repertoire was profiled, and TCRdb retains in-frame clones only, with some absent. The sample has about 98,000 clones, approximately 86% seen once. Sequences were obtained from peripheral blood. These receptors were collected from a man aged 50 to 60 with acute or convalescent COVID-19. CDR3s include the opening cysteine and the closing phenylalanine or tryptophan. A D gene is named only where the DNA matches it firmly. A row's size may be missing; if present it is once, few, many or a size class.

V gene,D gene,J gene,clone size,CDR3 DNA,CDR3 protein
TRBV4-2,TRBD2,TRBJ2-1,NA,TGTGCCAGCAGCCATCCCGGGACTAGCGTTTTGAGCTCCTACAATGAGCAGTTCTTC,CASSHPGTSVLSSYNEQFF
TRBV20-1,NA,TRBJ1-1,NA,TGCAGTGCTAGACCGGGACTTGAAGCTTTCTTT,CSARPGLEAFF
TRBV12-3/TRBV12-4,TRBD1,TRBJ2-5,NA,TGTGCCAGCCGACAGGGGAAGGACGAGACCCAGTACTTC,CASRQGKDETQYF
TRBV9,NA,TRBJ2-7,NA,TGTGCCAGCAGTAGGGAGTCCGGCTACGAGCAGTACTTC,CASSRESGYEQYF
TRBV13,TRBD2,TRBJ2-1,NA,TGTGCCAGCAGCTTAGGCAGTGGGTACCTAGCGGGCAATGAGCAGTTCTTC,CASSLGSGYLAGNEQFF
TRBV2,NA,TRBJ2-3,NA,TGTGCCAGCAGTGTCGAGGAGCGGTCTTATACGCAGTATTTT,CASSVEERSYTQYF
TRBV7-8,TRBD1,TRBJ1-2,NA,TGTGCCAGCAGCCCCCGGGACAGGGGCAGCTATGGCTACACCTTC,CASSPRDRGSYGYTF
TRBV27,NA,TRBJ1-4,NA,TGTGCCAGCAGTTTATCCGGGAGCTATGAAAAACTGTTTTTT,CASSLSGSYEKLFF
TRBV9,TRBD2,TRBJ2-1,NA,TGTGCCAGCAGCGTAGCTACTAGCGGGAGTACTTTTCTGGGCAATGAGCAGTTCTTC,CASSVATSGSTFLGNEQFF
TRBV7-2,NA,TRBJ2-1,NA,TGTGCCAGCAGCGAAGTCGGGACTGCCCCAAACAATGAGCAGTTCTTC,CASSEVGTAPNNEQFF
TRBV18,NA,TRBJ1-1,once,TGTGCCAGCTCACGGAACAGAATGAACACTGAAGCTTTCTTT,CASSRNRMNTEAFF
TRBV5-5,NA,TRBJ1-4,NA,TGTGCCAGCAGCTTGGTACCAGTTGCAACTAATGAAAAACTGTTTTTT,CASSLVPVATNEKLFF
TRBV24-1,NA,TRBJ2-1,few,TGTGCCACCAGTGAAAGAGGGTACAATGAGCAGTTCTTC,CATSERGYNEQFF
TRBV5-1,NA,TRBJ1-2,NA,TGCGCCAGCAGCTCTGGGGCCGGAACCTATGGCTACACCTTC,CASSSGAGTYGYTF
TRBV24-1,TRBD2,TRBJ2-1,few,TGTGCCACCAGTGACATGACTAGCGGGAGACGAGAGCAGTTCTTC,CATSDMTSGRREQFF
TRBV4-2,NA,TRBJ2-2,NA,TGTGCCAGCAGCCAAGATCTGGCGGCCGCGAACACCGGGGAGCTGTTTTTT,CASSQDLAAANTGELFF
TRBV5-1,TRBD1,TRBJ2-7,NA,TGCGCCAGCAGCTTGCAAGGACAGGGGCCCTACGAGCAGTACTTC,CASSLQGQGPYEQYF
TRBV3-1/TRBV3-2,TRBD1,TRBJ1-5,once,TGTGCCAGCAGCCGGGGGACAGCCACCTATCAGCCCCAGCATTTT,CASSRGTATYQPQHF
TRBV5-1,TRBD2,TRBJ2-7,few,TGCGCCAGCAGCTTGCCGACTAGCGGAACCTCCTCCCCCTACGAGCAGTACTTC,CASSLPTSGTSSPYEQYF
TRBV7-8,NA,TRBJ2-2,NA,TGTGCCAGCAGCAAGACAGATTTCACCGGGGAGCTGTTTTTT,CASSKTDFTGELFF
TRBV9,NA,TRBJ2-7,few,TGTGCCAGCAGCGTAGGGCCTACGTGGGGCTACTACGAGCAGTACTTC,CASSVGPTWGYYEQYF
TRBV7-9,NA,TRBJ1-4,NA,TGTGCCAGCAGCTCTTCTGACAGAGAGGAAAAACTGTTTTTT,CASSSSDREEKLFF
TRBV19,NA,TRBJ1-4,NA,TGTGCCAGTGGGAGGGCAGATATCGAAAAACTGTTTTTT,CASGRADIEKLFF
TRBV27,TRBD1,TRBJ1-2,NA,TGTGCCAGCAGTCCGAGGACAGGGGACAATGGCTACACCTTC,CASSPRTGDNGYTF
TRBV18,NA,TRBJ2-1,NA,TGTGCCAGCTCACCGCGGAGGGACTCCTACAATGAGCAGTTCTTC,CASSPRRDSYNEQFF
TRBV27,TRBD1,TRBJ1-5,NA,TGTGCCAGCAGTCCACGTGGATCAGGGGGCGATCAGCCCCAGCATTTT,CASSPRGSGGDQPQHF
TRBV5-1,TRBD1,TRBJ1-2,NA,TGCGCCAGCAGCTATGGGACAGGGGGCGCAGGAGGCTACACCTTC,CASSYGTGGAGGYTF
TRBV7-9,NA,TRBJ2-7,NA,TGTGCCAGCAGCTTTGCAGGGGATTACGAGCAGTACTTC,CASSFAGDYEQYF
TRBV5-6,NA,TRBJ1-1,NA,TGTGCCAGCAGCGGGCCGCGAAGGACTGAAGCTTTCTTT,CASSGPRRTEAFF
TRBV5-6,NA,TRBJ2-7,few,TGTGCCAGCAGCTTAGCGCCGTACGAGCAGTACTTC,CASSLAPYEQYF
TRBV19,NA,TRBJ2-1,NA,TGTGCCAGCCTCAAAACCCACGGTTCCTACAATGAGCAGTTCTTC,CASLKTHGSYNEQFF
TRBV12-5,NA,TRBJ2-5,NA,TGTGCTAGTGGAAGTAGCCAAGAGACCCAGTACTTC,CASGSSQETQYF
TRBV7-9,NA,TRBJ1-5,once,TGTGCCAGCAGCTTGTCCCCAAATCAGCCCCAGCATTTT,CASSLSPNQPQHF
TRBV28,NA,TRBJ1-5,NA,TGTGCCAGCAGTTTGACTGATAGCAATCAGCCCCAGCATTTT,CASSLTDSNQPQHF
TRBV3-1/TRBV3-2,NA,TRBJ1-2,NA,TGTGCCAGCAGCCAAGATCGGGAGGGGGGGCTTTTTGGCTACACCTTC,CASSQDREGGLFGYTF
TRBV7-8,TRBD2,TRBJ2-1,once,TGTGCCAGCAGCCGGACGGTAACTAGCGGGAGTGGCAATGAGCAGTTCTTC,CASSRTVTSGSGNEQFF
TRBV11-3,NA,TRBJ2-3,NA,TGTGCCAGCAGCTTAGATGGAGGGAGCGGGGATACGCAGTATTTT,CASSLDGGSGDTQYF
TRBV7-2,TRBD1,TRBJ1-2,NA,TGTGCCAGCAGCTGGACAGGGGCGCTCGCCTATGGCTACACCTTC,CASSWTGALAYGYTF
TRBV3-1/TRBV3-2,TRBD2,TRBJ2-2,NA,TGTGCCAGCAGCCAAGTTTTATCTAGCGGGAGGACCGGGGACACCGGGGAGCTGTTTTTT,CASSQVLSSGRTGDTGELFF
TRBV6-4,NA,TRBJ2-1,NA,TGTGCCAGCAGCGCGACTTTTTCCTCCTACAATGAGCAGTTCTTC,CASSATFSSYNEQFF
TRBV14,TRBD2,TRBJ2-3,once,TGTGCCAGCCGTGAGCGGGAGGCCCTAGGGGGAAGCACAGATACGCAGTATTTT,CASREREALGGSTDTQYF
TRBV9,NA,TRBJ1-5,NA,TGTGCCAGCAGCTCACGGGGGGGAAATCAGCCCCAGCATTTT,CASSSRGGNQPQHF
TRBV14,NA,TRBJ1-2,NA,TGTGCCAGCAGGGCCACTCAGGGAAACGGCTACACCTTC,CASRATQGNGYTF
TRBV19,TRBD1,TRBJ1-5,NA,TGTGCCAGTAGAACCGGGACAGGGGGCACGGGTCAGCCCCAGCATTTT,CASRTGTGGTGQPQHF
TRBV19,TRBD2,TRBJ2-1,few,TGTGCCAGCTTACCTAGCGGGCCCTCCTACAATGAGCAGTTCTTC,CASLPSGPSYNEQFF
TRBV3-1/TRBV3-2,NA,TRBJ2-7,NA,TGTGCCAGCAGCCAAGGGCTAGTCTTGGTTTCCTACGAGCAGTACTTC,CASSQGLVLVSYEQYF
TRBV6-6,TRBD2,TRBJ2-3,NA,TGTGCCAGCTGTCGAGCGGGAGGCACAGATACGCAGTATTTT,CASCRAGGTDTQYF
TRBV5-1,TRBD1,TRBJ1-2,NA,TGCGCCAGCAGCGGACAGGGATCTAACTATGGCTACACCTTC,CASSGQGSNYGYTF
TRBV5-1,TRBD2,TRBJ2-7,NA,TGCGCCAGCAGCTCCTCCCTAGGGCGGGAGGGCCGGGAGCAGTACTTC,CASSSSLGREGREQYF
TRBV5-1,NA,TRBJ1-1,NA,TGCGCCAGCAGCTTGGGGACGGACTCTATAATGAACACTGAAGCTTTCTTT,CASSLGTDSIMNTEAFF
TRBV2,TRBD1,TRBJ1-6,NA,TGTGCCAGCAGGGCCGGGGACAGGGGGCTGTCACCCCTCCACTTT,CASRAGDRGLSPLHF
TRBV28,NA,TRBJ1-6,once,TGTGCCAGCAGTTCGGGGGGGGGAAGACTTTTACCCCTCCACTTT,CASSSGGGRLLPLHF
TRBV27,NA,TRBJ2-6,NA,TGTGCCAGCAGTTTTACGGACTTCTCTGGGGCCAACGTCCTGACTTTC,CASSFTDFSGANVLTF
TRBV7-9,NA,TRBJ2-1,few,TGTGCCAGCAGCAAAAGGGAGGAGGTTGAGCAGTTCTTC,CASSKREEVEQFF
TRBV24-1,NA,TRBJ1-2,NA,TGTGCCACCAGTGATTCGTGGCAGAACTATGGCTACACCTTC,CATSDSWQNYGYTF